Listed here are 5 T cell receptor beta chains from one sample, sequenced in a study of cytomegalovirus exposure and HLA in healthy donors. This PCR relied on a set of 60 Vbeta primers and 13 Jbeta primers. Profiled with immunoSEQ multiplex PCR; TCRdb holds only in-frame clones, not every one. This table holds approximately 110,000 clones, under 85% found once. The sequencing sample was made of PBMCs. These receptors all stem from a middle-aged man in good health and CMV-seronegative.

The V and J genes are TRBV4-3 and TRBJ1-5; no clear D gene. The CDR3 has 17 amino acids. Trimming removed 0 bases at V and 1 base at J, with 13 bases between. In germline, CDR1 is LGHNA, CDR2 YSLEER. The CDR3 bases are TGCGCCAGCAGCCAAGATCGGGTCTCGGCGAGCAATCAGCCCCAGCATTTT. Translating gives CASSQDRVSASNQPQHF.

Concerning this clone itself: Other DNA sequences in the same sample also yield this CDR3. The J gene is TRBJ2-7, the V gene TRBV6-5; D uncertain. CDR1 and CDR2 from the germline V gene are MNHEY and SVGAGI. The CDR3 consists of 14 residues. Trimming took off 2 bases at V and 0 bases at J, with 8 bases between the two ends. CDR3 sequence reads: CASSYGDSSYEQYF. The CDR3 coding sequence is TGTGCCAGCAGTTACGGTGATAGCTCCTACGAGCAGTACTTC.

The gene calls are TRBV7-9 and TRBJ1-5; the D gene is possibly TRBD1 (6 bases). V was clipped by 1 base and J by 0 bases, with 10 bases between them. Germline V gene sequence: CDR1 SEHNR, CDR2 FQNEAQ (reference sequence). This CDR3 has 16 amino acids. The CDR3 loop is CASSLVGQSSNQPQHF. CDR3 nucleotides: TGTGCCAGCAGCTTAGTAGGACAGTCTAGCAATCAGCCCCAGCATTTT. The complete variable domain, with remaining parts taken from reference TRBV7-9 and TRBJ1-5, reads DTGVSQNPRHKITKRGQNVTFRCDPISEHNRLYWYRQTLGQGPEFLTYFQNEAQLEKSRLLSDRFSAERPKGSFSTLEIQRTEQGDSAMYLCASSLVGQSSNQPQHFGDGTRLSIL.

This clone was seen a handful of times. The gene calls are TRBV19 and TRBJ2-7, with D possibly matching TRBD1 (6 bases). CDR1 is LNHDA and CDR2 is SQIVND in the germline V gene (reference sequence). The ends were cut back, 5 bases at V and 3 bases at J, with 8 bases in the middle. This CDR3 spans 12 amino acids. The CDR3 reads CASSRTDYEQYF. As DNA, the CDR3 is TGTGCCAGTAGTCGGACAGACTACGAGCAGTACTTC.

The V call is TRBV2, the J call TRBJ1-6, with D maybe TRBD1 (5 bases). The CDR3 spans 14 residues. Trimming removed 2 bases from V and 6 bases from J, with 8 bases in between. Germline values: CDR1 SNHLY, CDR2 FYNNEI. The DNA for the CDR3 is TGTGCCAGCAGTGAATTAGACAGTAATTCACCCCTCCACTTT. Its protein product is CASSELDSNSPLHF.